The 27 T cell receptor beta chains in this list originate from one sample, sequenced in a study of beta chain features in type 1 diabetes (dated by TCRdb to the late 2010s). The paper's findings and limits, for the study overall: In all four CD4+ subsets, TCRB CDR3 length was moderately but significantly shorter in type 1 diabetes patients.

These receptors' targets are unknown. The library relied on the immunoSEQ multiplex PCR assay. The High Capacity cDNA Reverse Transcription Kit was used to reverse transcribe all of the isolated RNA, meaning that expressed TCRB transcripts were what got sequenced. Not all clones reach the TCRdb copy of this immuneACCESS table, which keeps in-frame sequences only. Checked studies attribute under half of the gap to unresolved V genes and leave the rest unexplained. This sample gives around 260,000 clones in total; approximately 25% of them show up just once. The leading ten clones occupy roughly 0.011% of the sample. Sequencing was performed on naive CD4+ T cells from blood. The cell subset or site tag for this specimen amounts to: true naive CD4+ T cells. These receptors were taken from a woman in her 30s with type 1 diabetes.

The V call is TRBV30, the J call TRBJ2-1; D perhaps matches TRBD2 (6 bases). Trimming took 5 bases from V and 0 from J, leaving 11 bases between them. In germline, CDR1 is GTSNPN, CDR2 SVGIG (reference sequence). The CDR3 is 14 amino acids. CDR3 sequence reads: CAWAGGGSYNEQFF. CDR3 sequence (DNA): TGTGCCTGGGCCGGGGGAGGCTCCTACAATGAGCAGTTCTTC.

Only a few counts were recorded for this clone. The chain links TRBV27 to TRBJ2-1, with TRBD1 matching over 8 bases. This CDR3 has 16 amino acids. V lost 2 bases, J lost 10 bases, and 13 bases stayed unmatched. Germline loops: CDR1 MNHEY, CDR2 SMNVEV (reference sequence). CDR3 bases: TGTGCCAGCAGTTTAAGGCAGGGGGCGGATTCTAAGGAGCAGTTCTTC. It is translated as CASSLRQGADSKEQFF.

This clone was counted only a few times. This rearrangement joins TRBV9 to TRBJ1-2; 8 nucleotides line up with TRBD1. Trimming removed 2 bases from V and 6 bases from J; junction bases left unmatched: 6. The CDR3 spans 14 residues. The germline gives CDR1 SGDLS, CDR2 YYNGEE. The CDR3 DNA reads TGTGCCAGCAGCGTCGGGCAGGGACAGGATGGCTACACCTTC. This sequence encodes CASSVGQGQDGYTF. Based on the CDR3 plus reference TRBV9 and TRBJ1-2, the full variable domain is DSGVTQTPKHLITATGQRVTLRCSPRSGDLSVYWYQQSLDQGLQFLIQYYNGEERAKGNILERFSAQQFPDLHSELNLSSLELGDSALYFCASSVGQGQDGYTFGSGTRLTVV.

This clone was seen a handful of times. This chain links TRBV28 with TRBJ1-1, with 8 bases aligning to TRBD1. The V segment lost 9 bases and the J segment 4 bases; nucleotides outside the gene matches: 10. The CDR3 runs 14 residues. Germline assignment: CDR1 MDHEN and CDR2 SYDVKM. The CDR3 DNA is TGTGCCAGTAACCCAGGGGGCTTGGGCACTGAAGCTTTCTTT. Translating gives CASNPGGLGTEAFF.

This clone was detected a few times. The gene calls are TRBV13 and TRBJ1-5; tentatively, D is TRBD1 (6 bases). CDR1 and CDR2 from the germline V gene are PRHDT and FYEKMQ (reference sequence). Trimming pared 5 bases from V and 0 bases from J, leaving 14 bases between. This CDR3 is built from 16 residues. The CDR3 coding sequence is TGTGCCAGCAGCCATACAGGGTGGGATAGCAATCAGCCCCAGCATTTT. It yields the protein CASSHTGWDSNQPQHF.

This rearrangement joins TRBV30 to TRBJ2-7; a weak D match, TRBD1 (6 bases). CDR3 length: 11 residues. The V gene's germline CDR1 is GTSNPN and CDR2 SVGIG (reference sequence). The ends were cut back, 4 bases at V and 7 bases at J, with 11 bases in the middle. CDR3 loop: CAWTTGGEQYF. The CDR3, as DNA: TGTGCCTGGACGACAGGCGGGGAGCAGTACTTC.

This sequence joins TRBV5-1 and TRBJ2-5; 8 bases are shared with TRBD2. J gave up 4 bases and V 1 base, and 3 bases lay outside the gene matches. CDR1 SGHRS and CDR2 YFSETQ come from the germline V gene. CDR3 length: 14 residues. Here the CDR3 reads CASSLRGLGETQYF. The CDR3 coding sequence is TGCGCCAGCAGCTTGCGGGGACTAGGAGAGACCCAGTACTTC.

The chain joins TRBV7-2 to TRBJ2-1; 8 bases line up with TRBD1. The germline CDR1 and CDR2 sequences are SGHTA and FQGNSA. This CDR3 contains 15 residues. J lost 10 bases, V lost 0 bases, and 8 bases had no gene match. This CDR3 reads CASSLAILTGGEQFF. The CDR3 DNA reads as TGTGCCAGCAGCTTAGCGATATTAACAGGGGGGGAGCAGTTCTTC. Variable domain in full (rest from reference TRBV7-2 and TRBJ2-1): GAGVSQSPSNKVTEKGKDVELRCDPISGHTALYWYRQSLGQGLEFLIYFQGNSAPDKSGLPSDRFSAERTGGSVSTLTIQRTQQEDSAVYLCASSLAILTGGEQFFGPGTRLTVL.

This clone turned up a few times. CDR3 in amino acids: CASSPRGVLNYLNEQFF. CDR3 nucleotide sequence: TGTGCCAGCAGCCCCCGGGGAGTGCTCAACTACCTCAATGAGCAGTTCTTC. The chain uses TRBV7-2 and TRBJ2-1, with a weak D call TRBD2 (5 bases). Germline lookup yields CDR1 SGHTA and CDR2 FQGNSA. The CDR3 totals 17 residues. Trimming stripped 5 bases from V and 6 bases from J, with 23 bases between.

The CDR3 DNA follows: TGTGCCAGCAGTGGTGGCGGGAGGGAGACCCAGTACTTC. Amino acids: CASSGGGRETQYF. The J gene is TRBJ2-5, the V gene TRBV28; 8 positions agree with TRBD2. V gave up 5 bases and J gave up 5 bases; unmatched junction bases: 4. The CDR3 spans 13 residues. Per the germline V gene, CDR1 is MDHEN and CDR2 is SYDVKM.

The table lists this clone with a few counts. The J gene is TRBJ2-1, the V gene TRBV4-2; TRBD2 aligns across 12 bases. The germline gives CDR1 LGHNA, CDR2 YNFKEQ. The CDR3 is made up of 17 amino acids. V shed 4 bases, J shed 8 bases, and the junction held 12 bases outside the gene matches. The CDR3: CASSLTSGSARLDEQFF. CDR3 bases: TGTGCCAGCAGCCTGACTAGCGGGAGCGCCCGATTGGATGAGCAGTTCTTC.

The J gene is TRBJ2-5, the V gene TRBV19, with D possibly being TRBD2 (6 bases). The CDR3 has 13 amino acids. V lost 5 bases, J lost 7 bases, and 14 bases lay in between. From germline, CDR1 is LNHDA and CDR2 SQIVND (reference sequence). Here the CDR3 reads CASSRDFTATQYF. In nucleotides, the CDR3 is TGTGCCAGTAGTCGGGACTTTACTGCGACCCAGTACTTC. The entire variable domain, with the rest obtained from reference TRBV19 and TRBJ2-5, is as follows: DGGITQSPKYLFRKEGQNVTLSCEQNLNHDAMYWYRQDPGQGLRLIYYSQIVNDFQKGDIAEGYSVSREKKESFPLTVTSAQKNPTAFYLCASSRDFTATQYFGPGTRLLVL.

This clone was counted a few times. The chain carries TRBV10-3 and TRBJ1-5; 7 nucleotides line up with TRBD1. After removal of 3 bases from V and 1 base from J, the junction contained 12 bases not matched to a gene. The CDR3 has 18 amino acids. Germline V CDR1 and CDR2: ENHRY, SYGVKD. The CDR3 DNA sequence: TGTGCCATCAGTGAAATCTTCGGGACAGCTGACAGCAATCAGCCCCAGCATTTT. Residues: CAISEIFGTADSNQPQHF.

J is TRBJ2-5 and V is TRBV19; 11 bases line up with TRBD1. The germline V gene has CDR1 LNHDA and CDR2 SQIVND (reference sequence). CDR3 length: 16 residues. J was trimmed by 4 bases and V by 2 bases; bases with no gene match: 6. The CDR3 sequence: CASSISAGTGGETQYF. Written as DNA, the CDR3 is TGTGCCAGTAGTATATCAGCCGGGACAGGGGGAGAGACCCAGTACTTC.

This clone was counted between two and nine times. The chain uses TRBV5-4 and TRBJ2-7; 9 bases line up with TRBD1. Germline CDR1 reads SGHNT; CDR2 reads YYREEE (reference sequence). Trimming at V came to 4 bases and at J to 6 bases, leaving 11 bases not matched to a gene. The CDR3 loop spans 15 amino acids. For the CDR3, the DNA is TGTGCCAGCAGCCATCCGGGACAGGGTCTTGTCGAGCAGTACTTC. It codes for CASSHPGQGLVEQYF.

The chain recombines TRBV5-6 with TRBJ1-1; tentative D call: TRBD1 (6 bases). V was cut by 6 bases and J by 6 bases, with 12 bases left in between. This CDR3 has 12 amino acids. The germline V gene encodes CDR1 SGHDT and CDR2 YYEEEE. The CDR3 sequence: CASTRQGPEAFF. In DNA, the CDR3 is TGTGCCAGCACCCGTCAGGGGCCTGAAGCTTTCTTT. Combining the CDR3 with reference TRBV5-6 and TRBJ1-1 gives the whole variable domain DAGVTQSPTHLIKTRGQQVTLRCSPKSGHDTVSWYQQALGQGPQFIFQYYEEEERQRGNFPDRFSGHQFPNYSSELNVNALLLGDSALYLCASTRQGPEAFFGQGTRLTVV.

The table lists this clone with a count of one. Distinct nucleotide sequences in the sample also encode this CDR3. The chain recombines TRBV13 with TRBJ2-3, with 13 bases identical to TRBD2. This CDR3 comprises 16 residues. The V and J ends lost 2 bases and 3 bases, in that order; junction bases with no gene match: 2. Germline V gene sequence: CDR1 PRHDT, CDR2 FYEKMQ (reference sequence). The CDR3 sequence: CASSLRTSGGTDTQYF. The DNA for the CDR3 is TGTGCCAGCAGCTTACGGACTAGCGGGGGAACAGATACGCAGTATTTT.

This clone has more than one count but fewer than ten. The rearrangement uses TRBV6-6 and TRBJ1-5; D gene uncertain. The CDR3 is made up of 12 amino acids. Germline V CDR1 and CDR2: MNHNY, SVGAGI (reference sequence). The V end lost 0 bases, the J end lost 6 bases, and 3 bases lay between the germline ends. CDR3 region: CASSYSSQPQHF. CDR3 DNA sequence: TGTGCCAGCAGTTACTCGAGTCAGCCCCAGCATTTT.

The chain carries TRBV29-1 and TRBJ1-5; a weak D match, TRBD1 (5 bases). Deletions cut 3 bases from V and 0 bases from J, with 18 bases between. Looked up from germline, CDR1 is SQVTM and CDR2 is ANQGSEA. The CDR3 spans 17 residues. The CDR3 protein is CSVDSQGSPFSNQPQHF. The CDR3 region has the DNA TGCAGCGTTGACAGCCAGGGTAGCCCCTTTAGCAATCAGCCCCAGCATTTT.

There are a few counts of this clone. The chain couples TRBV9 to TRBJ2-1; TRBD2 agrees at 15 bases. Losses at the gene ends were 4 bases for V and 5 bases for J; bases not matched to a gene: 7. Germline V lookup: CDR1 SGDLS, CDR2 YYNGEE. The CDR3 consists of 17 residues. The CDR3 region is CASSPRTSGREDNEQFF. The CDR3 DNA sequence: TGTGCCAGCAGCCCCCGGACTAGCGGGAGGGAAGACAATGAGCAGTTCTTC. The whole variable domain, remainder taken from reference TRBV9 and TRBJ2-1, is DSGVTQTPKHLITATGQRVTLRCSPRSGDLSVYWYQQSLDQGLQFLIQYYNGEERAKGNILERFSAQQFPDLHSELNLSSLELGDSALYFCASSPRTSGREDNEQFFGPGTRLTVL.

In DNA, the CDR3 is TGTGCCTGGAGGGGGACAGGGAAGGGTTGGGATGAGCAGTTCTTC. It codes for CAWRGTGKGWDEQFF. This chain uses TRBV30 with TRBJ2-1, with 9 bases aligning to TRBD1. This CDR3 is 15 amino acids long. After removal of 3 bases from V and 8 bases from J, the junction contained 11 bases not matched to a gene. The germline V gene has CDR1 GTSNPN and CDR2 SVGIG (reference sequence).

V is TRBV7-9 and J is TRBJ1-4; D possibly corresponds to TRBD1 (5 bases). V lost 5 bases, J lost 4 bases, and 11 bases lay in between. Per the germline V gene, CDR1 is SEHNR and CDR2 is FQNEAQ (reference sequence). The CDR3 is 14 amino acids. CDR3 DNA sequence: TGTGCCAGCAGCCCCCAGGGCCTTAATGAAAAACTGTTTTTT. This translates into CASSPQGLNEKLFF.

This rearrangement joins TRBV30 to TRBJ2-2; possible D gene TRBD2, 5 bases. Trimming removed 2 bases at V and 5 bases at J, with 6 bases between. The CDR3 totals 12 residues. CDR1 is GTSNPN, CDR2 SVGIG, per germline (reference sequence). Here the CDR3 DNA reads TGTGCCTGGAGTCCGGGGACCGGGGAGCTGTTTTTT. Translated, it gives CAWSPGTGELFF.

A few counts support this clone. V usage is TRBV5-6 and J usage is TRBJ1-5, with 12 nucleotides matching TRBD1. With 1 base clipped from V and 7 bases from J, the junction kept 6 bases outside the gene matches. CDR1 and CDR2 (germline): SGHDT, YYEEEE. The CDR3 is 16 residues long. The CDR3 DNA reads as TGTGCCAGCAGCTTGTGGGACAGGGGGCGTGGGCAGCCCCAGCATTTT. This codes for CASSLWDRGRGQPQHF.

The chain combines TRBV18 with TRBJ2-7; 9 bases agree with TRBD1. Looked up from germline, CDR1 is KGHSH and CDR2 is LQKENI. This CDR3 has 15 residues. V lost 3 bases, J lost 2 bases, and 5 bases stayed unmatched. CDR3 region: CASSPGQGIAYEQYF. CDR3 DNA: TGTGCCAGCTCACCCGGACAGGGGATTGCCTACGAGCAGTACTTC.

This clone was seen a few times. The chain employs TRBV30 and TRBJ1-5, with D unclear. There are 13 residues in the CDR3. Between the trimmed V and J ends, which lost 1 base and 3 bases, there was a span of 7 bases. Germline V gene sequence: CDR1 GTSNPN, CDR2 SVGIG (reference sequence). The CDR3 region is CAWSDEYNQPQHF. Here the CDR3 DNA reads TGTGCCTGGAGTGACGAGTACAATCAGCCCCAGCATTTT.

This clone was found once. The V gene is TRBV7-3, the J gene TRBJ2-1; TRBD2 agrees at 8 bases. Germline V lookup: CDR1 SGHTA, CDR2 FQGTGA. Germline trimming cut 1 base from V and 5 bases from J; bases unmatched to any gene: 4. The CDR3 has 15 amino acids. The DNA of the CDR3 is TGTGCCAGCAGCTTAATGAGCGGGGGTCACAATGAGCAGTTCTTC. It codes for CASSLMSGGHNEQFF.